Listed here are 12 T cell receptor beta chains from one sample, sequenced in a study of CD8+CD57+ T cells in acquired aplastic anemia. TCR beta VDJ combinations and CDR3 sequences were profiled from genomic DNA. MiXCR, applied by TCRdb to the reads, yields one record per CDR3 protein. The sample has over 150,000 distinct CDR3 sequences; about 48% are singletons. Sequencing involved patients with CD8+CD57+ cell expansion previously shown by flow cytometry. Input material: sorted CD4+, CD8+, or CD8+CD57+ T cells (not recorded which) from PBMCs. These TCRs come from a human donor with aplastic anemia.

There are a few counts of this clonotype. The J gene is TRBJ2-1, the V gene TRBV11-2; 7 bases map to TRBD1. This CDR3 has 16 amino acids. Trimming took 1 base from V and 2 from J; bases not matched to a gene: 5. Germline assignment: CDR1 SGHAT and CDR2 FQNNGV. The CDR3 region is CASSLGRDRTYNEQFF. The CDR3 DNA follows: TGTGCCAGCAGCTTAGGCCGGGACAGAACCTACAATGAGCAGTTCTTC.

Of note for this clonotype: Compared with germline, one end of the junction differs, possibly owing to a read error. The CDR3 bases are TGTGCTAGCAGTAATACCCAGACCGCGGGGGAGACCCAGTACTTC. Translation: CASSNTQTAGETQYF. The V gene is TRBV7-7, the J gene TRBJ2-5; D may be TRBD2 (6 bases). Germline CDR1 reads SSHAT; CDR2 reads FNYEAQ (reference sequence). The CDR3 has 15 amino acids.

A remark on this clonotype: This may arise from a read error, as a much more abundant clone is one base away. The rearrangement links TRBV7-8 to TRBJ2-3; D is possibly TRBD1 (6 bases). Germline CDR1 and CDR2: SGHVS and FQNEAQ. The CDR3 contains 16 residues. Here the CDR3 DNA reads TGTGCCAGCAGCTTAGAGCTAGGTGGGGGCACAGGTACGCAGTATTTT. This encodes CASSLELGGGTGTQYF. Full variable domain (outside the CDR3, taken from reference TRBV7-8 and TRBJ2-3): GAGVSQSPRYKVAKRGQDVALRCDPISGHVSLFWYQQALGQGPEFLTYFQNEAQLDKSGLPSDRFFAERPEGSVSTLKIQRTQQEDSAVYLCASSLELGGGTGTQYFGPGTRLTVL.

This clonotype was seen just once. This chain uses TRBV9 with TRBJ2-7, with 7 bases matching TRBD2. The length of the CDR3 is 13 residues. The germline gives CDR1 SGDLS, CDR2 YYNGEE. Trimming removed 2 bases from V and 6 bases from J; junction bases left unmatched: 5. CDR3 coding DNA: TGTGCCAGCAGCGTGGGGGGGTCCCCCGAGCAGTACTTC. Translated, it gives CASSVGGSPEQYF.

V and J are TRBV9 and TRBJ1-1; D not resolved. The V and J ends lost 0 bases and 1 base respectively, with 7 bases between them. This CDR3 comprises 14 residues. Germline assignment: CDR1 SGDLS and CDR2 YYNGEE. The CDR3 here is CASSVAHRNTEAFF. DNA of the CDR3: TGTGCCAGCAGCGTAGCGCACAGGAACACTGAAGCTTTCTTT.

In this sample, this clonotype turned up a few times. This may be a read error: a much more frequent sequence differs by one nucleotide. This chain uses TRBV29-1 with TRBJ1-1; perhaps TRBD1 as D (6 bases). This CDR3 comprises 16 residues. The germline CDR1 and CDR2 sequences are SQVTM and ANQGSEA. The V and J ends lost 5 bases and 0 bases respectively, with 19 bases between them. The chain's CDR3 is CSVPSGGGAMNTEAFF. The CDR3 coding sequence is TGCAGCGTTCCCTCCGGGGGGGGGGCGATGAACACTGAAGCTTTCTTT.

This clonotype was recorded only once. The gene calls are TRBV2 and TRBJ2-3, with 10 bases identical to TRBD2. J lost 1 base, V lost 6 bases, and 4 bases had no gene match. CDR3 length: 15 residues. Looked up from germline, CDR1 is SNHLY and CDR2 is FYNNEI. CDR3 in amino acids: CASSKLAGGTDTQYF. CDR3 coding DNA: TGTGCCAGCAGCAAGCTAGCGGGGGGCACAGATACGCAGTATTTT.

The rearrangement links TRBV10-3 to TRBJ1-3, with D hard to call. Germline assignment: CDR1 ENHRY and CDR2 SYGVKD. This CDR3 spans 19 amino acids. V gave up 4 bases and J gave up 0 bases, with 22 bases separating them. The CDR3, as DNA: TGTGCCATCAGTGTTTATAGGGTGGGTACAGCCACCTCTGGAAACACCATATATTTT. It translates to CAISVYRVGTATSGNTIYF.

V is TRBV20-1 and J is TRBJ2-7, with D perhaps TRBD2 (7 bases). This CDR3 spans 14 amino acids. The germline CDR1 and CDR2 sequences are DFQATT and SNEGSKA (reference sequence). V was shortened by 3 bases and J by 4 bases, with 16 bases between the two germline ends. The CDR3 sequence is CSASEGRGPYEQYF. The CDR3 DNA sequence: TGCAGTGCTAGTGAGGGGCGGGGGCCGTACGAGCAGTACTTC.

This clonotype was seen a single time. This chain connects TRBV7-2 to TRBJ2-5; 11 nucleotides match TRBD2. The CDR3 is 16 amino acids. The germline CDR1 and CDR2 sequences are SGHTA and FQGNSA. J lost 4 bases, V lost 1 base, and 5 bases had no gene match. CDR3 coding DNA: TGTGCCAGCAGCTTAGGTACTAGCGGGAGCGGAGAGACCCAGTACTTC. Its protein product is CASSLGTSGSGETQYF. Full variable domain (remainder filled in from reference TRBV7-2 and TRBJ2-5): GAGVSQSPSNKVTEKGKDVELRCDPISGHTALYWYRQSLGQGLEFLIYFQGNSAPDKSGLPSDRFSAERTGGSVSTLTIQRTQQEDSAVYLCASSLGTSGSGETQYFGPGTRLLVL.

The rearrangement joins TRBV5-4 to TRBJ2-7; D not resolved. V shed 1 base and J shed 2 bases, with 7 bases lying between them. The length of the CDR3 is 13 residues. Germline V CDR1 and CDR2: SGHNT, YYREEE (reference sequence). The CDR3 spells CASSLYGPYEQYF. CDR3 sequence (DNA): TGTGCCAGCAGCTTGTACGGTCCCTACGAGCAGTACTTC.

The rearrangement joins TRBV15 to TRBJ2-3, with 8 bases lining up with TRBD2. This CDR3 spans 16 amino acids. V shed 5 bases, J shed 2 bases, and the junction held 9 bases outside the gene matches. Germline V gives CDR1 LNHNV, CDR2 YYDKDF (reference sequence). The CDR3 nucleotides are TGTGCCACCAGCTCGAAGCGGGGGCCACCCACAGATACGCAGTATTTT. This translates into CATSSKRGPPTDTQYF.